The 8 T cell receptor beta chains presented below share a single source sample, sequenced in a study of blood T cell repertoires in COVID-19. TCRdb keeps only in-frame clones here, not all; method: immunoSEQ multiplex PCR. The sample carries 150,000 to 200,000 clones, about 86% recorded once. Sequenced material: peripheral blood. The receptors originated from a woman in her 70s with COVID-19, enrolled during active disease.

Note on this clone: The same CDR3 can be traced to other DNA sequences in this sample. This chain uses TRBV5-1 with TRBJ2-3; TRBD2 is a possible D gene (6 bases). There are 15 residues in the CDR3. Germline V gene lookup returns CDR1 SGHRS and CDR2 YFSETQ. Trimming took off 2 bases at V and 2 bases at J, with 12 bases between the two ends. CDR3 sequence reads: CASSLLAGSTDTQYF. The CDR3 DNA reads TGCGCCAGCAGCTTACTGGCGGGGTCCACAGATACGCAGTATTTT.

J is TRBJ2-1 and V is TRBV7-9, with D perhaps TRBD2 (9 bases). The ends were cut back, 5 bases at V and 6 bases at J, with 29 bases in the middle. Germline assignment: CDR1 SEHNR and CDR2 FQNEAQ (reference sequence). The CDR3 contains 19 residues. The CDR3: CASSPRQGIAGASGNEQFF. The CDR3 DNA reads TGTGCCAGCAGCCCCAGACAGGGGATAGCGGGGGCCTCCGGCAATGAGCAGTTCTTC. The entire variable domain, with the rest obtained from reference TRBV7-9 and TRBJ2-1, is as follows: DTGVSQNPRHKITKRGQNVTFRCDPISEHNRLYWYRQTLGQGPEFLTYFQNEAQLEKSRLLSDRFSAERPKGSFSTLEIQRTEQGDSAMYLCASSPRQGIAGASGNEQFFGPGTRLTVL.

The chain couples TRBV10-3 to TRBJ2-3; 11 bases line up with TRBD2. V trimming: 6 bases; J trimming: 1 base; junction bases outside the gene matches: 0. Looked up from germline, CDR1 is ENHRY and CDR2 is SYGVKD. This CDR3 is 14 amino acids long. CDR3 protein: CAIRLAGGTDTQYF. The CDR3 DNA follows: TGTGCCATCAGACTAGCGGGGGGCACAGATACGCAGTATTTT.

CDR3 in DNA: TGTGCCAGCAGTTATCGCTCTGGAAACACCATATATTTT. Translating it yields CASSYRSGNTIYF. The gene calls are TRBV6-5 and TRBJ1-3; no reliable D call. Trimming pared 3 bases from V and 0 bases from J, leaving 3 bases between. Germline V CDR1 and CDR2: MNHEY, SVGAGI. There are 13 residues in the CDR3.

The rearrangement joins TRBV15 to TRBJ2-7; D is possibly TRBD1 (5 bases). V lost 4 bases, J lost 1 base, and 11 bases lay in between. Germline CDR1 and CDR2: LNHNV and YYDKDF (reference sequence). The CDR3 covers 14 residues. CDR3 residues: CATSMVQGSYEQYF. The CDR3, as DNA: TGTGCCACCAGCATGGTTCAGGGTTCCTACGAGCAGTACTTC.

The CDR3 DNA reads as TGTGCCAGCTCACCCACAGCCATCTATAATTCACCCCTCCACTTT. Translating it yields CASSPTAIYNSPLHF. The chain joins TRBV18 to TRBJ1-6, with D unclear. In germline, CDR1 is KGHSH, CDR2 LQKENI. The CDR3 totals 15 residues. Trimming removed 3 bases at V and 3 bases at J, with 9 bases between. Supplemented by reference TRBV18 and TRBJ1-6, the full variable domain reads NAGVMQNPRHLVRRRGQEARLRCSPMKGHSHVYWYRQLPEEGLKFMVYLQKENIIDESGMPKERFSAEFPKEGPSILRIQQVVRGDSAAYFCASSPTAIYNSPLHFGNGTRLTVT.

The genes are TRBV4-1 and TRBJ1-1, with 7 bases matching TRBD1. Losses at the gene ends were 4 bases for V and 6 bases for J; bases not matched to a gene: 2. Germline loops: CDR1 MGHRA, CDR2 YSYEKL. CDR3 length: 12 amino acids. This CDR3 reads CASSPGGAEAFF. The CDR3 nucleotides read TGCGCCAGCAGCCCAGGGGGAGCTGAAGCTTTCTTT.

The rearrangement links TRBV5-4 to TRBJ2-7, with D perhaps matching TRBD1 (5 bases). The V and J ends lost 1 base and 2 bases respectively, with 7 bases between them. The V gene's germline CDR1 is SGHNT and CDR2 YYREEE (reference sequence). The CDR3 sequence is 13 residues long. The CDR3 sequence: CASSLWTTYEQYF. The CDR3 nucleotides are TGTGCCAGCAGCTTGTGGACAACCTACGAGCAGTACTTC.